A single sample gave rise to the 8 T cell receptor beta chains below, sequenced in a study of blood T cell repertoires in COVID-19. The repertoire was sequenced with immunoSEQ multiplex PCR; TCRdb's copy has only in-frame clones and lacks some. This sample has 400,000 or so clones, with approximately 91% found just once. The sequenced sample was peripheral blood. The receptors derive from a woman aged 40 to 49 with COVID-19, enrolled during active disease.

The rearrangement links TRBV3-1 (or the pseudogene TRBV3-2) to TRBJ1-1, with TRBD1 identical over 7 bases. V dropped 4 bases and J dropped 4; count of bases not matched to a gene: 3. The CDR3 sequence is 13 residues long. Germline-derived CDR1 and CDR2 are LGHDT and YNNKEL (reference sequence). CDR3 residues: CASSPRQGTEAFF. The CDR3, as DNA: TGTGCCAGCAGCCCGAGACAGGGCACTGAAGCTTTCTTT.

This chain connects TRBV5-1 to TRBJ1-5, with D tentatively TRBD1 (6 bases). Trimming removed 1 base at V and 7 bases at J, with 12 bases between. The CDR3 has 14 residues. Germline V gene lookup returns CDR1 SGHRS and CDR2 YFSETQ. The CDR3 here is CASSLRGGDQPQHF. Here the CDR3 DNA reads TGCGCCAGCAGCTTGAGAGGGGGTGACCAGCCCCAGCATTTT.

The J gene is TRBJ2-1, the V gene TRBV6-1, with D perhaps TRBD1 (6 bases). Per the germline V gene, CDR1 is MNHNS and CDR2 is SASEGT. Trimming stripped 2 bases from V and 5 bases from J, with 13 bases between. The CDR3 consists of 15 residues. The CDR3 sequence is CASSEHRVLDNEQFF. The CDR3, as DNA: TGTGCCAGCAGTGAACACAGGGTTCTGGACAATGAGCAGTTCTTC.

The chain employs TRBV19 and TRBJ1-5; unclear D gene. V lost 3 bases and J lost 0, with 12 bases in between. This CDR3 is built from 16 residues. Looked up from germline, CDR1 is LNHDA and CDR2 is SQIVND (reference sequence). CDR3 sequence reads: CASSIMDGVSNQPQHF. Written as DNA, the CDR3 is TGTGCCAGTAGTATCATGGACGGGGTTAGCAATCAGCCCCAGCATTTT.

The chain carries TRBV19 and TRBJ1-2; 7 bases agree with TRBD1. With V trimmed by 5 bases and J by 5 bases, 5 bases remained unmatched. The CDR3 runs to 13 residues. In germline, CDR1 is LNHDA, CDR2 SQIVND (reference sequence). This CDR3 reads CASSAGTAYGYTF. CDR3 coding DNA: TGTGCCAGTAGTGCCGGGACAGCATATGGCTACACCTTC. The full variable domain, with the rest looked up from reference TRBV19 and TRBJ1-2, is DGGITQSPKYLFRKEGQNVTLSCEQNLNHDAMYWYRQDPGQGLRLIYYSQIVNDFQKGDIAEGYSVSREKKESFPLTVTSAQKNPTAFYLCASSAGTAYGYTFGSGTRLTVV.

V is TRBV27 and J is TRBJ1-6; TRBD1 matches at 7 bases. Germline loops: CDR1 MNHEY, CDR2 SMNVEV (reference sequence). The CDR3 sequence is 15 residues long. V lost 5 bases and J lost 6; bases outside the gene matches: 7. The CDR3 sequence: CASSVTGTVNSPLHF. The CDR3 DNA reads TGTGCCAGCAGTGTTACCGGGACAGTTAATTCACCCCTCCACTTT.

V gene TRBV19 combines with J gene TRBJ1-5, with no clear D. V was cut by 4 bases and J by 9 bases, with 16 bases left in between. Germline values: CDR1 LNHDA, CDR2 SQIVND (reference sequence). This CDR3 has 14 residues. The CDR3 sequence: CASSNSVLSPPQHF. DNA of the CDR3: TGTGCCAGTAGTAACAGTGTCCTCAGTCCGCCCCAGCATTTT.

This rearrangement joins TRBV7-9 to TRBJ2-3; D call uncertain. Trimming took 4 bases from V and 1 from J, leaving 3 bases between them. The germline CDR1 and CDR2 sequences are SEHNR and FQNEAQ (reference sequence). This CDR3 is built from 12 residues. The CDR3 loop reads CASSSGTDTQYF. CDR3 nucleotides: TGTGCCAGCAGCTCAGGCACAGATACGCAGTATTTT.